These T cell receptor beta chains were read from a single sample in a study of regulatory T cells in long-lasting Graves disease. TCRdb re-analysed the multiplex PCR reads in MiXCR, keeping a single row per CDR3 protein. The sample shows approximately 400,000 distinct CDR3 sequences, just under 15% of them seen only once. This same sample was also part of a study on T cells in Graves' hyperthyroidism and ophthalmopathy.

Sequences were derived from peripheral blood mononuclear cells (PBMCs), sampled at new diagnosis, from a patient treated with antithyroid drugs. These receptors were collected from a woman in her thirties with Graves disease. The CDR3 runs from the conserved cysteine through the conserved F or W. The D gene is left open where the match is weak. Clone size is not always given. Where it is, it says once, few, many or a class for expanded clones.

d_gene: -; len: 15; abundance: many; v_gene: TRBV20-1; j_gene: TRBJ2-1; CDR3aa: CSASRPGLGRNEQFF; CDR3nt: TGCAGTGCTAGCAGGCCGGGACTGGGCCGAAATGAGCAGTTCTTC
d_gene: -; len: 14; abundance: -; v_gene: TRBV20-1; j_gene: TRBJ1-5; CDR3aa: CSARAAQVNQPQHF; CDR3nt: TGCAGCGCTAGAGCCGCCCAGGTGAATCAGCCCCAGCATTTT
d_gene: -; len: 16; abundance: many; v_gene: TRBV7-3; j_gene: TRBJ1-6; CDR3aa: CASSPRAQGSNSPLHF; CDR3nt: TGTGCCAGCAGCCCAAGGGCACAGGGTAGTAATTCACCCCTCCACTTT
d_gene: TRBD1; len: 16; abundance: many; v_gene: TRBV9; j_gene: TRBJ2-3; CDR3aa: CASSLRTGEKTDTQYF; CDR3nt: TGTGCCAGCAGCTTACGGACAGGGGAGAAGACAGATACGCAGTATTTT
d_gene: TRBD1; len: 14; abundance: many; v_gene: TRBV30; j_gene: TRBJ1-1; CDR3aa: CAWSVQGVGTEAFF; CDR3nt: TGTGCCTGGAGTGTCCAGGGGGTGGGTACTGAAGCTTTCTTT
d_gene: -; len: 15; abundance: many; v_gene: TRBV5-1; j_gene: TRBJ2-7; CDR3aa: CASSLGGHGAYEQYF; CDR3nt: TGCGCCAGCAGCTTGGGGGGACACGGGGCCTACGAGCAGTACTTC
d_gene: -; len: 14; abundance: few; v_gene: TRBV27; j_gene: TRBJ2-3; CDR3aa: CASSSVFGGDTQYF; CDR3nt: TGTGCCAGCAGTTCAGTTTTTGGGGGAGATACGCAGTATTTT
d_gene: TRBD2; len: 15; abundance: -; v_gene: TRBV5-1; j_gene: TRBJ2-7; CDR3aa: CASSLGAGATYEQYF; CDR3nt: TGCGCCAGCAGCTTGGGAGCGGGAGCTACCTACGAGCAGTACTTC
d_gene: -; len: 17; abundance: many; v_gene: TRBV18; j_gene: TRBJ1-3; CDR3aa: CASSPYGTMSPGNTIYF; CDR3nt: TGTGCCAGCTCACCTTACGGGACAATGAGCCCTGGAAACACCATATATTTT
d_gene: -; len: 13; abundance: few; v_gene: TRBV7-6; j_gene: TRBJ1-1; CDR3aa: CASSPRILTEAFF; CDR3nt: TGTGCCAGCAGCCCCCGGATACTCACTGAAGCTTTCTTT
d_gene: TRBD1; len: 16; abundance: many; v_gene: TRBV29-1; j_gene: TRBJ1-2; CDR3aa: CSVGPGQGMGNYGYTF; CDR3nt: TGCAGCGTGGGGCCGGGACAGGGTATGGGGAACTATGGCTACACCTTC
d_gene: -; len: 15; abundance: many; v_gene: TRBV11-3; j_gene: TRBJ2-2; CDR3aa: CASSLGFQNTGELFF; CDR3nt: TGTGCCAGCAGCTTAGGTTTCCAGAACACCGGGGAGCTGTTTTTT
d_gene: -; len: 16; abundance: many; v_gene: TRBV5-1; j_gene: TRBJ2-1; CDR3aa: CASRPAGGAGYNEQFF; CDR3nt: TGCGCCAGCAGACCGGCTGGCGGAGCTGGATACAATGAGCAGTTCTTC
d_gene: -; len: 14; abundance: many; v_gene: TRBV12-3/TRBV12-4; j_gene: TRBJ1-5; CDR3aa: CASSHDSAYQPQHF; CDR3nt: TGTGCCAGCAGTCATGACAGTGCTTATCAGCCCCAGCATTTT
d_gene: -; len: 14; abundance: once; v_gene: TRBV7-9; j_gene: TRBJ2-7; CDR3aa: CASSSPTRSYEQYF; CDR3nt: TGTGCCAGCAGCTCCCCGACCCGATCTTACGAGCAGTACTTC
d_gene: TRBD2; len: 15; abundance: many; v_gene: TRBV20-1; j_gene: TRBJ2-1; CDR3aa: CSARVGTSGYNEQFF; CDR3nt: TGCAGTGCTAGAGTAGGGACTAGCGGATACAATGAGCAGTTCTTC
d_gene: TRBD1; len: 15; abundance: many; v_gene: TRBV12-3/TRBV12-4; j_gene: TRBJ2-5; CDR3aa: CASSLLGQGQETQYF; CDR3nt: TGTGCCAGCAGTTTATTGGGACAGGGCCAAGAGACCCAGTACTTC
d_gene: -; len: 17; abundance: many; v_gene: TRBV9; j_gene: TRBJ1-2; CDR3aa: CASSVGAADRLSYGYTF; CDR3nt: TGTGCCAGCAGCGTAGGGGCAGCTGACCGACTTAGCTATGGCTACACCTTC
d_gene: TRBD1; len: 15; abundance: many; v_gene: TRBV10-3; j_gene: TRBJ2-7; CDR3aa: CAISVGTGSSYEQYF; CDR3nt: TGTGCCATCAGTGTCGGGACAGGGTCGTCCTACGAGCAGTACTTC
d_gene: TRBD2; len: 20; abundance: many; v_gene: TRBV30; j_gene: TRBJ2-3; CDR3aa: CAWSGTSGRARPASTDTQYF; CDR3nt: TGTGCCTGGAGTGGGACTAGCGGGAGGGCCCGACCAGCTAGCACAGATACGCAGTATTTT
d_gene: TRBD1; len: 15; abundance: -; v_gene: TRBV30; j_gene: TRBJ2-7; CDR3aa: CAWSVVTGSLREQYF; CDR3nt: TGTGCCTGGAGTGTCGTGACAGGGTCTTTGCGGGAGCAGTACTTC
d_gene: TRBD1; len: 14; abundance: -; v_gene: TRBV5-6; j_gene: TRBJ2-5; CDR3aa: CASSLRNRGETQYF; CDR3nt: TGCGCCAGCAGCTTGCGCAACAGGGGAGAGACCCAGTACTTC